There are a few counts of the clone carrying this T cell receptor (beta chain). The V and J ends lost 8 bases and 0 bases respectively, with 8 bases between them. The CDR3 is made up of 13 amino acids. Germline CDR1 and CDR2: MNHEY and SVGAGI. The data stem from a study of blood T cell repertoires in COVID-19. TCRdb's copy holds only in-frame clones and misses some; the assay was immunoSEQ multiplex PCR. The sample lists over 150,000 clones; around 83% were seen once. The chain combines TRBV6-5 with TRBJ1-3, with D possibly matching TRBD1 (6 bases). The TCR sequence derives from a human donor in a cohort sampled during active COVID-19. Sequenced input: peripheral blood. CDR3 amino acids: CASLDSSGNTIYF. Written as DNA, the CDR3 is TGTGCCAGCTTGGACAGCTCTGGAAACACCATATATTTT.